This TCR beta chain was identified in a study of Ad26.COV2.S vaccination and SARS-CoV-2 variants. From germline, CDR1 is MGHRA and CDR2 YSYEKL. The V end was cut by 0 bases, the J end by 7 bases, with 13 bases between. The CDR3 has 15 residues. The study, taken as a whole, reports: The TCR-based breadth and depth measures might underestimate overall T cell responses.

Treatment specified: roughly 18 received Ad26.COV2.S at low or high dose, single or two shots; about 5 received placebo; per-sample allocation not given. Each sample was drawn 63 days after the first injection (of vaccine or placebo). This table comes from immunoSEQ multiplex PCR, and its TCRdb copy is limited to in-frame clones, with some not included. The sample has some 350,000 clones, roughly 85% seen once; the top ten hold 2.5% to 3.5%. On this clone itself: Its target is unknown.

V gene TRBV4-1 combines with J gene TRBJ1-5; D is possibly TRBD1 (6 bases). The receptor's source is a person aged 18-65 years who received the Ad26.COV2.S COVID-19 vaccine or a placebo. The starting material was peripheral blood, obtained in a trial of Ad26.COV2.S vaccine versus placebo. CDR3 region: CASSQDAGAGQPQHF. CDR3 DNA: TGCGCCAGCAGCCAAGATGCAGGGGCGGGCCAGCCCCAGCATTTT.